One and the same sample provided the 13 T cell receptor beta chains below, sequenced in a study of blood T cell repertoires in COVID-19. Measured with immunoSEQ multiplex PCR; TCRdb has only the in-frame clones, and not every one. This sample has 190,000 or so clones, with approximately 87% found just once. Material: peripheral blood. All receptors come from a woman under 30 who had recovered from COVID-19.

The chain carries TRBV27 and TRBJ1-1; TRBD1 aligns across 8 bases. The CDR3 consists of 16 residues. Germline CDR1 and CDR2: MNHEY and SMNVEV (reference sequence). The junction had 4 bases not matched to a gene; V was cut back by 1 base and J by 0 bases. The CDR3 spells CASSLYAGQVNTEAFF. The CDR3 nucleotides read TGTGCCAGCAGTTTATACGCGGGACAGGTGAACACTGAAGCTTTCTTT.

The chain couples TRBV9 to TRBJ2-7; TRBD2 matches at 7 bases. Trimming at V came to 0 bases and at J to 7 bases, leaving 4 bases not matched to a gene. The CDR3 length is 13 residues. The germline V gene encodes CDR1 SGDLS and CDR2 YYNGEE. The CDR3 region is CASSVGGSGEQYV. The CDR3 DNA follows: TGTGCCAGCAGCGTAGGGGGTAGCGGGGAGCAGTACGTC.

In this sample, this clone turned up many times. The chain combines TRBV9 with TRBJ1-2; D call uncertain. V was clipped by 0 bases and J by 10 bases, with 13 bases between them. The germline CDR1 and CDR2 sequences are SGDLS and YYNGEE. This CDR3 comprises 13 residues. DNA for the CDR3: TGTGCCAGCAGCGTAGACGAGACAAGTCACTACACCTTC. Translated, it gives CASSVDETSHYTF.

V is TRBV2 and J is TRBJ2-1, with D perhaps TRBD2 (6 bases). Germline CDR1 is SNHLY and CDR2 is FYNNEI. The CDR3 sequence is 15 residues long. Trimming shortened V by 0 bases and J by 8 bases, and 14 bases separated the two germline ends. The CDR3 spells CASSEAGLSVYEQFF. In DNA, the CDR3 is TGTGCCAGCAGTGAAGCTGGACTAAGTGTCTATGAGCAGTTCTTC.

This chain connects TRBV7-2 to TRBJ2-3, with 8 bases identical to TRBD2. Germline CDR1 and CDR2: SGHTA and FQGNSA. The trim removed 4 bases at V and 4 bases at J, leaving 7 bases unmatched. The CDR3 is 15 residues long. CDR3 loop: CASSSSGGPADTQYF. For the CDR3, the DNA is TGTGCCAGCAGCTCCTCGGGGGGGCCCGCAGATACGCAGTATTTT.

V gene TRBV6-6 combines with J gene TRBJ1-6, with a possible D match to TRBD1 (6 bases). This CDR3 comprises 16 residues. Germline V gene lookup returns CDR1 MNHNY and CDR2 SVGAGI (reference sequence). V was trimmed by 0 bases and J by 9 bases, leaving 15 bases between them. The CDR3 sequence: CASSYSSQGFFSPLHF. As DNA, the CDR3 is TGTGCCAGCAGTTACTCGAGCCAGGGGTTCTTTTCACCCCTCCACTTT.

The gene calls are TRBV11-2 and TRBJ1-3; TRBD1 aligns across 9 bases. J gave up 5 bases and V 5 bases, and 7 bases lay outside the gene matches. Per the germline V gene, CDR1 is SGHAT and CDR2 is FQNNGV. The CDR3 is 15 amino acids. The CDR3 here is CASSPPGQGRNTIYF. In DNA form, the CDR3 reads TGTGCCAGCAGCCCACCGGGACAGGGACGAAACACCATATATTTT.

The rearrangement joins TRBV5-4 to TRBJ1-2; D call uncertain. This CDR3 spans 13 amino acids. The ends were cut back, 1 base at V and 2 bases at J, with 6 bases in the middle. The germline V gene has CDR1 SGHNT and CDR2 YYREEE (reference sequence). The CDR3 coding sequence is TGTGCCAGCAGCTTGCCCCCGAACTATGGCTACACCTTC. This codes for CASSLPPNYGYTF.

The gene calls are TRBV3-1 (or the pseudogene TRBV3-2) and TRBJ2-2; maybe TRBD2 (5 bases). The germline V gene encodes CDR1 LGHDT and CDR2 YNNKEL (reference sequence). Trimming removed 1 base at V and 6 bases at J, with 12 bases between. The CDR3 runs to 15 residues. Here the CDR3 DNA reads TGTGCCAGCAGCCAAGTGGCTAGCTTGGCCGGGGAGCTGTTTTTT. Its translation is CASSQVASLAGELFF.

This rearrangement joins TRBV6-2 or TRBV6-3 to TRBJ2-7; 11 positions agree with TRBD2. The CDR3 is made up of 15 amino acids. Germline CDR1 and CDR2: MNHEY and SVGEGT. The J segment lost 3 bases and the V segment lost 4 bases, leaving 5 bases of the junction unmatched. CDR3 nucleotide sequence: TGTGCCAGCAGTTGGCTAGCGGGGGGCCTCTACGAGCAGTACTTC. Its protein product is CASSWLAGGLYEQYF.

The chain links TRBV20-1 to TRBJ2-1; D ambiguous. Germline V CDR1 and CDR2: DFQATT, SNEGSKA (reference sequence). The CDR3 has 10 residues. Trimming left V 3 bases short and J 12 bases short, with 9 bases between. The CDR3 DNA reads TGCAGTGCTAGGTTCACAAGGCAGTTCTTC. This encodes CSARFTRQFF.

This clone was seen once. This rearrangement joins TRBV6-2 or TRBV6-3 to TRBJ2-1; D is possibly TRBD2 (5 bases). Germline loops: CDR1 MNHEY, CDR2 SVGEGT. V gave up 3 bases and J gave up 6 bases, with 18 bases separating them. This CDR3 region has 16 residues. CDR3 nucleotides: TGTGCCAGCAGTTATACTAGAACAATGACCTCCAATGAGCAGTTCTTC. This gives the protein CASSYTRTMTSNEQFF.

A note on this clone: The junction differs from germline at one of its ends, possibly a read error. The chain carries TRBV9 and TRBJ2-6; D ambiguous. CDR1 and CDR2 from the germline V gene are SGDLS and YYNGEE. CDR3 size: 13 residues. DNA of the CDR3: TGTGCCAGCAGTGACTCTGGAGCCAACGTCCTGACTTTC. Its protein is CASSDSGANVLTF.